The entry below describes one T cell receptor (beta chain). Its cognate antigen has yet to be identified. Base qualities are not at hand, and no much larger clone is one base apart. This sample was taken from a study of blood T cell repertoires in COVID-19 (TCRdb year 2020). At the level of the whole study: Samples covering the acute and convalescent phases of COVID-19 were provided by collaborators in the United States, Italy and Spain. The material from the prospective study consisted of cDNA or gDNA derived from T cells, B-cell-depleted T cells, or PBMCs. The dataset comprised deeply sampled blood TCRbeta repertoires from subjects exposed to, actively infected with, or recovered from COVID-19. A freely available public database, intended as a resource for researchers studying the immune response to SARS-CoV-2, is where the repertoires were released. The samples were drawn from two sources: the first 160 participants of the ongoing ImmuneRACE study, and fewer than 1,500 subjects contributed by 6 global collaborators. Sample metadata almost always included a de-identified subject ID, COVID-19 status, age in years and sex. Where available, HLA class I and class II types were obtained from metadata supplied by the sample provider rather than from assay-based typing.

The study at large found these results: How much clinical and demographic metadata was included differed by source and by participant, and the metadata was provided uncurated.

The immunoSEQ Assay, a bias-controlled multiplex PCR, was used to amplify TCRbeta CDR3 regions from genomic DNA. Processing in the source paper ran as follows. Nucleated cell counts per sample were estimated from amplification of reference gene primers within the assay. To quantify the absolute abundance of each unique TCRbeta CDR3 rearrangement, sequence reads were collapsed and filtered. Productive Simpson clonality was computed per sample as the square root of Simpson's diversity index over productive rearrangements. Not all clones reach the TCRdb copy of this immuneACCESS table, which keeps in-frame sequences only. Checked studies attribute under half of the gap to unresolved V genes and leave the rest unexplained. V, J and clone size are those of that table, while D and trimming were read from the DNA. In all, the sample holds around 100,000 clones, and more than 75% of those were seen once. The ten largest clones take up just over 15% of the sample.

The collaborating institutions used their own protocols to collect whole blood in K2EDTA tubes. For TCRbeta analysis, collaborator samples were shipped as frozen whole blood, as isolated PBMCs, or as DNA extracted from either sample type. According to the germline V gene, CDR1 reads SGDLS and CDR2 reads YYNGEE. The CDR3 contains 15 residues, cysteine and phenylalanine counted. Only CDR3 DNA is held: 45 bases, read in frame from base 1. Trimming costs V 2 bases and J 1 base, and their ends lie 11 bases apart. The origin of this receptor is a human donor in a cohort sampled during active COVID-19. Sequenced material: peripheral blood. The V and J genes are TRBV9 and TRBJ2-3; TRBD1 might be the D gene, on 6 matching bases. The DNA sequence is as follows: TGTGCCAGCAGCGTGACAGGACTTCGCACAGATACGCAGTATTTT. Protein translation: CASSVTGLRTDTQYF.